This TCR beta chain was profiled in a study of T cells in localized non-small cell lung cancer. Overall study results and limits: Within adjacent lung there appeared a median approximately 58 of the top 100 tumor clones.

Using immunoSEQ multiplex PCR, the repertoire was profiled, and TCRdb retains in-frame clones only, with some absent. The sample has 1,500 to 2,000 clones, 25% to 30% seen once; the top ten hold roughly a sixth. Sample share makes this clone medium-sized. Its antigen is unknown. The source is an older female donor with stage I lung adenocarcinoma. The sample consisted of normal lung tissue next to the tumor, taken before any cancer treatment.

CDR3 region: CASTPRELDYEQYF. The DNA for the CDR3 is TGTGCCAGCACCCCTCGGGAACTCGACTACGAGCAGTACTTC. V usage is TRBV6-8 and J usage is TRBJ2-7, with D perhaps matching TRBD2 (5 bases). The germline gives CDR1 MNHGY, CDR2 SAAAGT. The CDR3 length is 14 residues. V was trimmed by 7 bases and J by 3 bases, leaving 16 bases between them.